What follows are 15 T cell receptor beta chains derived from one specimen sequenced in a study of blood T cell repertoires in COVID-19. The repertoire was sequenced with immunoSEQ multiplex PCR; TCRdb's copy has only in-frame clones and lacks some. The sample records about 170,000 clones, about 85% being singletons. The material sequenced was peripheral blood. All receptors derive from a man aged 80 or over with COVID-19, enrolled during active disease.

This clone was detected once. This chain connects TRBV10-2 to TRBJ2-2, with 11 nucleotides matching TRBD2. CDR3 length: 15 residues. The ends lost 6 bases at V and 3 bases at J; junction bases unmatched: 3. Germline V gene lookup returns CDR1 WSHSY and CDR2 SAAADI. The CDR3 region has the DNA TGCGCCAGCAGCGTAGCGGGGGGGGACACCGGGGAGCTGTTTTTT. This codes for CASSVAGGDTGELFF.

The chain is built from TRBV28 and TRBJ1-2, with 11 bases identical to TRBD1. Germline loops: CDR1 MDHEN, CDR2 SYDVKM. Losses at the gene ends were 7 bases for V and 0 bases for J; bases not matched to a gene: 7. The CDR3 is 16 residues long. The CDR3: CASTRDRGFPNYGYTF. The DNA of the CDR3 is TGTGCCAGCACCCGGGACAGGGGGTTCCCTAACTATGGCTACACCTTC.

A single count supports this clone. CDR3 DNA: TGTGCCATCAGTGCCCTCGGGGGAGAGGACACTGAAGCTTTCTTT. This codes for CAISALGGEDTEAFF. V gene TRBV10-3 combines with J gene TRBJ1-1; D possibly corresponds to TRBD1 (5 bases). V lost 4 bases to trimming and J lost 3 bases, with 15 bases between them. This CDR3 is 15 amino acids long. Germline V gene data show CDR1 as ENHRY and CDR2 as SYGVKD.

This sequence joins TRBV18 and TRBJ1-2, with TRBD1 identical over 8 bases. Germline V gives CDR1 KGHSH, CDR2 LQKENI. Trimming cost V 6 bases and J 8 bases; bases outside gene matches: 8. The CDR3 is 13 amino acids. The CDR3 region has the DNA TGTGCCAGCTCCCCGGACAGGGAGGAGGGCTACACCTTC. Translation gives CASSPDREEGYTF.

This chain joins TRBV6-5 and TRBJ1-5; D call uncertain. The length of the CDR3 is 13 residues. The germline V gene encodes CDR1 MNHEY and CDR2 SVGAGI. With 2 bases removed from V and 5 bases from J, the gap between germline ends came to 7 bases. The CDR3 is CASSYPPDQPQHF. The CDR3 region has the DNA TGTGCCAGCAGTTACCCCCCAGATCAGCCCCAGCATTTT.

This chain connects TRBV6-5 to TRBJ2-1; 8 nucleotides match TRBD2. This CDR3 has 14 amino acids. Germline V gene lookup returns CDR1 MNHEY and CDR2 SVGAGI. J was trimmed by 6 bases and V by 7 bases; bases with no gene match: 8. As DNA, the CDR3 is TGTGCCAGCACCTCACCGGGGGGGGCCAATGAGCAGTTCTTC. Its protein product is CASTSPGGANEQFF.

This rearrangement joins TRBV28 to TRBJ1-2; TRBD1 is a possible D gene (5 bases). V was clipped by 8 bases and J by 6 bases, with 22 bases between them. From germline, CDR1 is MDHEN and CDR2 SYDVKM. This CDR3 comprises 15 residues. The CDR3 bases are TGTGCCAGCGTCGACAGTAGACCCGGCGCCCATGGCTACACCTTC. It is translated as CASVDSRPGAHGYTF.

This chain links TRBV5-6 with TRBJ2-7; 10 nucleotides match TRBD1. Germline CDR1 and CDR2: SGHDT and YYEEEE. Trimming at V came to 3 bases and at J to 4 bases, leaving 4 bases not matched to a gene. This CDR3 region has 14 residues. The CDR3 sequence: CASSWDRGRYEQYF. The CDR3 nucleotides are TGTGCCAGCAGCTGGGACAGGGGAAGGTACGAGCAGTACTTC.

The gene calls are TRBV7-3 and TRBJ2-7; D possibly corresponds to TRBD1 (6 bases). CDR1 is SGHTA and CDR2 is FQGTGA in the germline V gene. Trimming removed 1 base from V and 4 bases from J, with 8 bases in between. CDR3 length equals 13 residues. As DNA, the CDR3 is TGTGCCAGCAGCTTAAATAGGGGGTACGAGCAGTACTTC. Amino acids: CASSLNRGYEQYF.

The CDR3 nucleotides are TGTGCCAGCAGTTACGCGGCAGTCTCCTACAATGAGCAGTTCTTC. Protein sequence: CASSYAAVSYNEQFF. The chain links TRBV6-5 to TRBJ2-1; no clear D. This CDR3 spans 15 amino acids. V gave up 2 bases and J gave up 0 bases, with 8 bases separating them. Per germline, CDR1 MNHEY and CDR2 SVGAGI.

The chain links TRBV6-1 to TRBJ2-7; no clear D gene. Trimming removed 3 bases from V and 3 bases from J, with 9 bases in between. This CDR3 has 13 amino acids. Germline lookup yields CDR1 MNHNS and CDR2 SASEGT. This CDR3 is CASSEGRNYEQYF. For the CDR3, the DNA is TGTGCCAGCAGTGAGGGCAGAAACTACGAGCAGTACTTC.

V and J are TRBV7-2 and TRBJ1-1; 11 bases are shared with TRBD1. Losses at the gene ends were 2 bases for V and 5 bases for J; bases not matched to a gene: 4. CDR1 and CDR2 from the germline V gene are SGHTA and FQGNSA. There are 15 residues in the CDR3. In nucleotides, the CDR3 is TGTGCCAGCAGCTTATGGACAGGGGGCTTGACTGAAGCTTTCTTT. Amino acids: CASSLWTGGLTEAFF.

This rearrangement joins TRBV3-1 (or the pseudogene TRBV3-2) to TRBJ1-6, with TRBD1 matching over 7 bases. The V segment lost 3 bases and the J segment 5 bases; nucleotides outside the gene matches: 7. This CDR3 spans 16 amino acids. Germline V gives CDR1 LGHDT, CDR2 YNNKEL (reference sequence). The CDR3 region is CASSQPHTGDNSPLHF. As DNA, the CDR3 is TGTGCCAGCAGCCAGCCCCATACAGGGGATAATTCACCCCTCCACTTT.

CDR3 sequence reads: CASSLARTGRTEAFF. For the CDR3, the DNA is TGTGCCAGCAGCTTAGCGAGGACAGGGCGGACTGAAGCTTTCTTT. The V gene is TRBV7-8, the J gene TRBJ1-1; 8 bases line up with TRBD1. In germline, CDR1 is SGHVS, CDR2 FQNEAQ. V dropped 0 bases and J dropped 5; count of bases not matched to a gene: 5. The CDR3 loop spans 15 amino acids.

The V call is TRBV20-1, the J call TRBJ2-7; no clear D gene. The length of the CDR3 is 13 residues. V was shortened by 3 bases and J by 1 base, with 10 bases between the two germline ends. Germline V gene sequence: CDR1 DFQATT, CDR2 SNEGSKA (reference sequence). The CDR3 loop reads CSASNGRSYEQYF. The CDR3 bases are TGCAGTGCTAGTAACGGCAGGTCCTACGAGCAGTACTTC.